The sequence of this T cell receptor beta chain was determined in a study of blood T cell repertoires in COVID-19. Background on the study: From the United States, Italy and Spain came samples of acute and convalescent COVID-19. In each case, the material was cDNA or gDNA derived from T cells, B-cell-depleted T cells, or PBMCs.

The germline CDR1 and CDR2 sequences are LNHDA and SQIVND (reference sequence). Trimming removed 5 bases from V and 10 bases from J; junction bases left unmatched: 1. There are 11 residues in the CDR3. Enrolled during active infection, Seattle patients were then followed longitudinally. Methods used by the authors: Using reference gene primer amplification, nucleated cell counts were estimated. Repertoires were generated with immunoSEQ multiplex PCR, while TCRdb's copy carries only in-frame clones and drops some. The DNA gave D and trimming, while V, J and clone size come from that table. The sample has approximately 530,000 clones, approximately 88% seen once.

V and J are TRBV19 and TRBJ1-3; 8 bases fit TRBD1. The receptor was isolated from a woman aged 45-65 years with COVID-19, enrolled during active disease. Sequencing input: peripheral blood. In nucleotides, the CDR3 is TGTGCCAGTAGTTACAGGGGGACCATATATTTT. Translating it yields CASSYRGTIYF.